The source of this TCR beta chain is a study of blood T cells in healthy people across ages. Germline lookup yields CDR1 SGHRS and CDR2 YFSETQ. The CDR3 sequence is 15 residues long. The J segment lost 7 bases and the V segment lost 1 base, leaving 10 bases of the junction unmatched. Then a second PCR, running about 6 to 12 cycles, was carried out with a sample-barcoded 5' primer and a J-beta primer mix. From the 5' RACE reads, TCRdb called clonotypes with MiXCR, one entry per CDR3 protein. This table has 700,000 to 950,000 distinct CDR3 sequences, 58% appearing once. Each individual donor underwent a draw of about 9.9 milliliters of peripheral blood.

The clonotype was recovered from a man aged 25 to 40 in good health. The specimen sequenced was blood. This sequence joins TRBV5-1 and TRBJ2-7; 8 positions agree with TRBD1. CDR3 in amino acids: CASSLYPGGSYEQYF. The CDR3 DNA reads TGCGCCAGCAGCTTGTATCCAGGGGGCAGCTATGAGCAGTACTTC.